This TCR beta chain was captured in a study of radiation and T cells in renal cell carcinoma. Study-wide findings and caveats: Baseline intratumoral clonotype presence is unknown without pretreatment biopsies. Top tumor clonotypes rose in blood 2 weeks post-radiation, then contracted.

The CDR3 is 16 residues long. Germline trimming cut 9 bases from V and 2 bases from J; bases unmatched to any gene: 10. CDR1 and CDR2 from the germline V gene are LNHDA and SQIVND (reference sequence). Turning to this clone: Its antigen is as yet unknown.

Time point reported: baseline pretreatment blood. Treatment here: 15 Gy SBRT to primary tumor, nephrectomy 4 weeks later. Blood was sampled at baseline, 2 weeks and 4 weeks after SBRT. This renal cell carcinoma was of the clear cell type. Sequencing used immunoSEQ multiplex PCR; TCRdb keeps in-frame clones, though not all of them. The sample gives about 130,000 clones, roughly 80% of which show up once; about 2.9% is in the top ten. The sequencing used blood, collected from a patient whose treatment included radiotherapy and nephrectomy. This sequence joins TRBV19 and TRBJ1-3, with 10 bases matching TRBD1. This sequence was found in an older woman with renal cell carcinoma. CDR3 sequence reads: CASNAPGQGTGNTIYF. CDR3 nucleotides: TGTGCCAGCAACGCACCGGGACAGGGGACTGGAAACACCATATATTTT.